This TCR beta chain appears in the sequencing data of a study of blood T cell repertoires in COVID-19. Turning to the study itself: There were acute and convalescent COVID-19 samples, and they came from the United States, Italy and Spain. PBMCs, B-cell-depleted T cells, or T cells were the source of the cDNA or gDNA that made up the material.

Authors' processing steps: Reference gene primer amplification gave estimated nucleated cell counts. Clones were sequenced by immunoSEQ multiplex PCR, and TCRdb holds only the in-frame ones, with some missing. V and J calls and clone size follow that table, whereas D and trimming were derived from the DNA. This table holds 290,000 or so clones, 80% to 95% found once. Trimming took off 4 bases at V and 4 bases at J, with 11 bases between the two ends. Germline assignment: CDR1 LGHDT and CDR2 YNNKEL (reference sequence). This CDR3 is built from 15 residues. Clinical history reported by participants formed the basis on which cohorts were assigned.

Sample: PBMCs or T cells enriched from blood (not recorded which). The chain uses TRBV3-1 (or the pseudogene TRBV3-2) and TRBJ2-6, with D perhaps TRBD2 (5 bases). The TCR was taken from a woman aged 25 to 39 who had recovered from COVID-19. CDR3 sequence reads: CASSLTGSGANVLTF. The CDR3 nucleotides are TGTGCCAGCAGCCTTACGGGGAGCGGGGCCAACGTCCTGACTTTC.